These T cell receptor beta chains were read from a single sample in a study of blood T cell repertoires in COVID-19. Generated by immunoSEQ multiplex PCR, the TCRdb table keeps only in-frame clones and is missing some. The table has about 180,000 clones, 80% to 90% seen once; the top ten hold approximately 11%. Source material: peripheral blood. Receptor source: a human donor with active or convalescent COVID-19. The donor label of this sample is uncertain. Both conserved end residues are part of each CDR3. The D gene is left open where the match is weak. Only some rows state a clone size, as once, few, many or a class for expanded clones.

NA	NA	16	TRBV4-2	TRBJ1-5	TGTGCCAGCAGCCAAGTATCTCCGGGAATAGGGCAGCCCCAGCATTTT	CASSQVSPGIGQPQHF
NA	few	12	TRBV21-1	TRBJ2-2	TGTGCCAGCAGCGTGGGCAACGGGGAGCTGTTTTTT	CASSVGNGELFF
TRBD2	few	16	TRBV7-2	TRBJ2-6	TGTGCCAGCAGTTGGCGGGGGGGCTCTGGGGCCAACGTCCTGACTTTC	CASSWRGGSGANVLTF
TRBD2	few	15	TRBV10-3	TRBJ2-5	TGTGCCATCAGTCGGGAAGCGGGGGGCGGGGAGACCCAGTACTTC	CAISREAGGGETQYF
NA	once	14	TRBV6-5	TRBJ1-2	TGTGCCAGCAGTTCCACGACAGTTAACTATGGCTACACCTTC	CASSSTTVNYGYTF
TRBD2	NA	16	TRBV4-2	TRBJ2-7	TGTGCCAGCAGCCAAGATGCAGAGCGGGAGCTATACGAGCAGTACTTC	CASSQDAERELYEQYF
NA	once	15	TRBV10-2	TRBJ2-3	TGCGCCAGCAGTGAGTGGAGATTTAGCACAGATACGCAGTATTTT	CASSEWRFSTDTQYF
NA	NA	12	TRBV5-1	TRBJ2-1	TGCGCCAGCAGCTTGGCGGGAGATGAGCAGTTCTTC	CASSLAGDEQFF
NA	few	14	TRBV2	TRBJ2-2	TGTGCCAGCAGTGCAGGGTACAACACCGGGGAGCTGTTTTTT	CASSAGYNTGELFF
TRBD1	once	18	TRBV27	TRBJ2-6	TGTGCCAGCAGCCCGGTCGGACAGGGGGCTTCTGGGGCCAACGTCCTGACTTTC	CASSPVGQGASGANVLTF
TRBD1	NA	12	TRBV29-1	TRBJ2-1	TGCAGCGGGGACAGGGGGCACAATGAGCAGTTCTTC	CSGDRGHNEQFF
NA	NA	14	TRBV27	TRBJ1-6	TGTGCCAGCAGTTGGGGGGGTGGGAATTCACCCCTCCACTTT	CASSWGGGNSPLHF
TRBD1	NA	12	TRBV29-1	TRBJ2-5	TGCAGCCTAGGGGGACAGGGGGAGACCCAGTACTTC	CSLGGQGETQYF
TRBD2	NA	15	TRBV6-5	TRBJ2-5	TGTGCCAGCAGTACCGGGACTAGCTTAAAAGAGACCCAGTACTTC	CASSTGTSLKETQYF
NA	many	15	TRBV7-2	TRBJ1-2	TGTGCCAGCAGCTTAGGAAGGGGCCGGGCGCAAGGCTACACCTTC	CASSLGRGRAQGYTF
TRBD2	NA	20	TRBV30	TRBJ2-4	TGTGCCTGGAGTGTACGAAGGACTAGCGGGGTGTGGGGGGCCAAAAACATTCAGTACTTC	CAWSVRRTSGVWGAKNIQYF
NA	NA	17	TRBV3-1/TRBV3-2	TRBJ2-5	TGTGCCAGCAGCCAAGATCGGGTCCTAGCGAGTAAAGAGACCCAGTACTTC	CASSQDRVLASKETQYF
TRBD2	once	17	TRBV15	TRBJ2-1	TGTGCCACCAGCAGAGAGCCGGGACTAGCGGGGTACAATGAGCAGTTCTTC	CATSREPGLAGYNEQFF
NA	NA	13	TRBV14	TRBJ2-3	TGTGCCAGCAGCCAATTGGGCCTCAATACGCAGTATTTT	CASSQLGLNTQYF
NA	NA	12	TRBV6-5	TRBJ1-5	TGTGCCAGCGGGGAGGGCTCGAAGCCCCAGCATTTT	CASGEGSKPQHF
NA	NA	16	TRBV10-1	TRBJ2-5	TGCGCCAGCAGTGATGAGGCGGGGCTCGGAGGGGAGACCCAGTACTTC	CASSDEAGLGGETQYF
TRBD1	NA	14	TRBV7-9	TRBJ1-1	TGTGCCAGCAGCCCCAGGGACAGAAGCACTGAAGCTTTCTTT	CASSPRDRSTEAFF
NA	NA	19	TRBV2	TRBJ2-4	TGTGCCAGCAGTGAAGCGCGCGGGAGACAGGCCCCTTCCAAAAACATTCAGTACTTC	CASSEARGRQAPSKNIQYF
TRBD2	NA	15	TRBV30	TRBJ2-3	TGTGCCTGGAGCCTTAGCGGGAGTACCACAGATACGCAGTATTTT	CAWSLSGSTTDTQYF
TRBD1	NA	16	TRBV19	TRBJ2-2	TGTGCCAGTATCTCTCGACAGGGGACGAACACCGGGGAGCTGTTTTTT	CASISRQGTNTGELFF
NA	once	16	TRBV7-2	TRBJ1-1	TGTGCCAGCAGCTTCGGGTGGTCGGCCATGAACACTGAAGCTTTCTTT	CASSFGWSAMNTEAFF
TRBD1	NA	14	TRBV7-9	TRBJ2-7	TGTGCCAGCAGCCCACGACAGGGACGTGACGAGCAGTACTTC	CASSPRQGRDEQYF
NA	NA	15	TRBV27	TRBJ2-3	TGTGCCAGCAGTTTCGGCGGGACTGGCACAGATACGCAGTATTTT	CASSFGGTGTDTQYF
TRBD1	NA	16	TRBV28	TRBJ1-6	TGTGCCAGCAGTTTGTTGACAGGGGGCCTTAGTAGGCCCTCCACTTTT	CASSLLTGGLSRPSTF
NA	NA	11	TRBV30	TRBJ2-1	TGTGCGGCAGGGGGGAGGAATGAGCAGTTCTTC	CAAGGRNEQFF
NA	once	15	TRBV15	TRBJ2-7	TGTGCCACCAGCAGAGATCTAGGTAGCGACCTTGAGCAGTACTTC	CATSRDLGSDLEQYF
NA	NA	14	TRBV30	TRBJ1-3	TGTGCCTGGAGTGTAACTGGCTCTGGAAACACCATATATTTT	CAWSVTGSGNTIYF
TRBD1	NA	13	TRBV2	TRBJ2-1	TGTGCCAGCAGGGACAGGACCTACAATGAGCAGTTCTTC	CASRDRTYNEQFF
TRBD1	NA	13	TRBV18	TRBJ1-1	TGTGCCAGCTCACCCGGGAGCAGGGGGGAAGCTTTCTTT	CASSPGSRGEAFF
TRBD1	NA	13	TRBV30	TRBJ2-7	TGTGCCTGGAGTCAACCGGGACAGGGTACATGGTACTTC	CAWSQPGQGTWYF
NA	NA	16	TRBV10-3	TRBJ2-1	TGTGCCATCAGTGGTGGGGGGGCCTTCTCCTACAATGAGCAGTTCTTC	CAISGGGAFSYNEQFF
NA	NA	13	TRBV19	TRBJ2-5	TGTGCCAGTAGTCCAGGGACTTTGGAGACCCAGTACTTC	CASSPGTLETQYF
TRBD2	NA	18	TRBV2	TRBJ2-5	TGTGCCAGCAGCCCCGGTGGGACTAGCGGGGGGGCTTGGGAGACCCAGTACTTC	CASSPGGTSGGAWETQYF
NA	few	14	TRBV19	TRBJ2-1	TGTGCCAGTAGTATACGGGGGATCTACAATGAGCAGTTCTTC	CASSIRGIYNEQFF
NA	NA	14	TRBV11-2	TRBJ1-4	TGTGCCAGCAGCTTGGGGGCGATTAATGAAAAACTGTTTTTT	CASSLGAINEKLFF
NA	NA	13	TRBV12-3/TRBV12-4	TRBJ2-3	TGTGCCAGCAGTTTTCTGAGTTCAGATACGCAGTATTTT	CASSFLSSDTQYF
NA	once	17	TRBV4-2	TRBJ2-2	TGTGCCAGCAGCCAAGGATCAGGGGTAACTTGGGCCGGGGAGCTGTTTTTT	CASSQGSGVTWAGELFF